The 14 T cell receptor beta chains listed next were all sequenced from one sample in a study of cytomegalovirus exposure and HLA in healthy donors (TCRdb year 2017). The method was the immunoSEQ multiplex PCR assay. TCRdb provides this immuneACCESS table in a form limited to in-frame rearrangements. Some clones are lacking; in checked studies, under half of them reflect an unresolved V gene, and why the rest are absent is not known. The sample yields roughly 56,000 clones; approximately 92% were counted once. The ten biggest clones cover over 12% of the sample. Sequenced material: PBMCs. These receptors all come from a woman under 30 in good health and CMV-seronegative.

The rearrangement links TRBV30 to TRBJ1-1; D might be TRBD1 (5 bases). Germline CDR1 and CDR2: GTSNPN and SVGIG (reference sequence). The V gene lost 5 bases and the J gene lost 6 bases, with 16 bases spanning the gap. The length of the CDR3 is 13 residues. The CDR3 DNA is TGTGCCTGGGTGGGGGGGGGTAAACCTGAAGCTTTCTTT. Amino acids: CAWVGGGKPEAFF. The full variable domain, rest sourced from reference TRBV30 and TRBJ1-1, is SQTIHQWPATLVQPVGSPLSLECTVEGTSNPNLYWYRQAAGRGLQLLFYSVGIGQISSEVPQNLSASRPQDRQFILSSKKLLLSDSGFYLCAWVGGGKPEAFFGQGTRLTVV.

The chain links TRBV7-2 to TRBJ2-7, with TRBD2 matching 8 bases. Looked up from germline, CDR1 is SGHTA and CDR2 is FQGNSA. J lost 7 bases, V lost 4 bases, and 0 bases had no gene match. The CDR3 contains 11 residues. CDR3 nucleotide sequence: TGTGCCAGCAGCTCTAGCGGGGAGCAGTACTTC. Translated: CASSSSGEQYF.

The rearrangement joins TRBV5-1 to TRBJ2-1; tentative D call: TRBD2 (5 bases). The CDR3 is 13 residues long. Germline lookup yields CDR1 SGHRS and CDR2 YFSETQ. Trimming took 3 bases from V and 10 from J, leaving 14 bases between them. CDR3 in DNA: TGCGCCAGCAGCTGGACGGGATCCCCGGAGCAGTTCTTC. It yields the protein CASSWTGSPEQFF.

The rearrangement joins TRBV7-2 to TRBJ1-6; 9 nucleotides match TRBD1. The CDR3 spans 19 residues. Germline trimming cut 4 bases from V and 4 bases from J; bases unmatched to any gene: 14. CDR1 and CDR2 (germline): SGHTA, FQGNSA. The DNA of the CDR3 is TGTGCCAGCAGCTCTTGGACAGGGGCCTCCATTTCGTATAATTCACCCCTCCACTTT. Its protein product is CASSSWTGASISYNSPLHF.

This clone occurred a few times. The J gene is TRBJ2-5, the V gene TRBV5-5; 8 nucleotides agree with TRBD1. The germline V gene has CDR1 SGHKS and CDR2 YYEKEE (reference sequence). V trimming: 4 bases; J trimming: 5 bases; junction bases outside the gene matches: 7. The CDR3 has 14 residues. The CDR3 spells CASSLTGATETQYF. CDR3 in DNA: TGTGCCAGCAGCCTGACAGGGGCGACGGAGACCCAGTACTTC.

The chain employs TRBV4-3 and TRBJ2-1; 7 bases fit TRBD1. J gave up 7 bases and V 1 base, and 7 bases lay outside the gene matches. Germline CDR1 reads LGHNA; CDR2 reads YSLEER. This CDR3 is 15 amino acids long. The CDR3 region is CASSQGTGSANEQFF. Written as DNA, the CDR3 is TGCGCCAGCAGCCAAGGGACAGGCTCTGCTAATGAGCAGTTCTTC.

The chain links TRBV9 to TRBJ2-1, with D tentatively TRBD2 (6 bases). Trimming removed 0 bases at V and 6 bases at J, with 16 bases between. Germline V CDR1 and CDR2: SGDLS, YYNGEE. This CDR3 region has 16 residues. The CDR3 loop reads CASSVDLILGGNEQFF. The CDR3 nucleotides read TGTGCCAGCAGCGTAGATTTGATTTTGGGGGGCAATGAGCAGTTCTTC.

The sample holds a few counts of this clone. The chain uses TRBV21-1 and TRBJ2-5; the table's D call TRBD2 went unverified against the DNA. TRBV21-1 is an annotated pseudogene. The CDR3 loop spans 17 amino acids. The DNA for the CDR3 is TGTGCCAGCAGCAAAGTTACACAGCGGGAGGGGCAAGAGACCCAGTACTTC. Its translation: CASSKVTQREGQETQYF.

V usage is TRBV5-4 and J usage is TRBJ2-7; D possibly corresponds to TRBD2 (7 bases). CDR1 is SGHNT, CDR2 YYREEE, per germline (reference sequence). The CDR3 is 16 amino acids. The germline V and J ends were trimmed by 2 bases and 5 bases, with 20 bases remaining between them. The CDR3 spells CASSFPGGLNPHEQYF. In nucleotides, the CDR3 is TGTGCCAGCAGCTTCCCCGGGGGGCTAAATCCTCACGAGCAGTACTTC.

V gene TRBV25-1 combines with J gene TRBJ1-6, with D unresolved. The CDR3 contains 15 residues. The V end lost 1 base, the J end lost 9 bases, and 13 bases lay between the germline ends. Germline assignment: CDR1 MGHDK and CDR2 SYGVNS. The CDR3 DNA reads as TGTGCCAGCAGTGAATTCGCCGGTATTGGTTCACCCCTCCACTTT. As protein: CASSEFAGIGSPLHF. Full variable domain (outside the CDR3, taken from reference TRBV25-1 and TRBJ1-6): EADIYQTPRYLVIGTGKKITLECSQTMGHDKMYWYQQDPGMELHLIHYSYGVNSTEKGDLSSESTVSRIRTEHFPLTLESARPSHTSQYLCASSEFAGIGSPLHFGNGTRLTVT.

This clone was detected once. The chain has TRBV7-8 and TRBJ2-1; 7 bases fit TRBD2. V was pared by 5 bases and J by 10 bases, with 2 bases of the junction left unmatched. Germline CDR1 reads SGHVS; CDR2 reads FQNEAQ. The CDR3 consists of 11 residues. As DNA, the CDR3 is TGTGCCAGCAGCCTACTAGCGGAGCAGTTCTTC. As protein: CASSLLAEQFF.

This rearrangement joins TRBV4-1 to TRBJ2-1, with 11 nucleotides matching TRBD2. The CDR3 is made up of 15 amino acids. V trimming: 3 bases; J trimming: 10 bases; junction bases outside the gene matches: 8. Per the germline V gene, CDR1 is MGHRA and CDR2 is YSYEKL. CDR3 DNA: TGCGCCAGCAGCCAGTACGAGACTAGCGGGATAGAGCAGTTCTTC. Its protein is CASSQYETSGIEQFF.

V usage is TRBV5-4 and J usage is TRBJ2-7; 8 positions match TRBD1. The V gene end was trimmed by 3 bases and the J gene end by 0 bases; junction bases not matched to a gene: 17. CDR3 size: 19 residues. CDR1 and CDR2 (germline): SGHNT, YYREEE (reference sequence). The CDR3 region has the DNA TGTGCCAGCAGCTCGCAGGGGGCTATGAACGTGGGAGGCTCCTACGAGCAGTACTTC. This encodes CASSSQGAMNVGGSYEQYF.

This chain connects TRBV4-2 to TRBJ1-1; D is unclear. The CDR3 is 14 amino acids. Germline values: CDR1 LGHNA, CDR2 YNFKEQ. Trimming took off 3 bases at V and 1 base at J, with 9 bases between the two ends. The CDR3 loop reads CASSQARRNTEAFF. For the CDR3, the DNA is TGTGCCAGCAGCCAGGCGAGGCGGAACACTGAAGCTTTCTTT.